The 16 T cell receptor beta chains below come from one sample, sequenced in a study of cytomegalovirus exposure and HLA in healthy donors. The PCR made use of 60 Vbeta and 13 Jbeta primers. Measured with immunoSEQ multiplex PCR; TCRdb has only the in-frame clones, and not every one. The repertoire holds 90,000 to 150,000 clones, approximately 74% seen once, with more than 9% in the top ten. Sequencing was done on a sample of PBMCs. The origin of the receptors is a woman between 45 and 60 years old in good health and CMV-seropositive.

V and J are TRBV19 and TRBJ1-5; weak D call: TRBD1 (6 bases). Germline V lookup: CDR1 LNHDA, CDR2 SQIVND (reference sequence). V lost 9 bases, J lost 7 bases, and 13 bases lay in between. The CDR3 length is 12 residues. CDR3 sequence (DNA): TGTGCCAGCCAGCAGGGGCTGCAGCCCCAGCATTTT. Translation: CASQQGLQPQHF.

In its sample, this clone was seen once. The CDR3 DNA reads TGCGCCAGCAGCTCAGGGAGGGCAGGGAGGAAGCAGTTCTTC. Protein product: CASSSGRAGRKQFF. The chain is built from TRBV5-1 and TRBJ2-1, with TRBD2 matching over 7 bases. V gave up 3 bases and J gave up 11 bases; unmatched junction bases: 11. Germline loops: CDR1 SGHRS, CDR2 YFSETQ. This CDR3 has 14 residues.

The V and J genes are TRBV4-1 and TRBJ2-7; 11 positions agree with TRBD2. The CDR3 covers 15 residues. Germline CDR1 and CDR2: MGHRA and YSYEKL. After removal of 0 bases from V and 3 bases from J, the junction contained 1 base not matched to a gene. DNA of the CDR3: TGCGCCAGCAGCCAAGAACTAGCGGGGGACTACGAGCAGTACTTC. Amino acids: CASSQELAGDYEQYF.

This chain links TRBV10-3 with TRBJ1-1; perhaps TRBD1 as D (6 bases). V dropped 5 bases and J dropped 7 bases, with 17 bases sitting between them. The CDR3 is 14 amino acids. CDR1 and CDR2 (germline): ENHRY, SYGVKD. The CDR3 bases are TGTGCCATCAGTCCCCGGGACATTCAAGGTGAAGCTTTCTTT. It is translated as CAISPRDIQGEAFF.

The CDR3: CASSAWPANTGELFF. CDR3 coding DNA: TGTGCCAGCAGTGCCTGGCCAGCGAACACCGGGGAGCTGTTTTTT. The rearrangement uses TRBV2 and TRBJ2-2; no clear D. V lost 4 bases and J lost 0, with 9 bases in between. The CDR3 spans 15 residues. Germline CDR1 reads SNHLY; CDR2 reads FYNNEI.

The chain recombines TRBV6-5 with TRBJ1-1; D is uncertain. V lost 6 bases and J lost 0, with 8 bases in between. The length of the CDR3 is 13 residues. The V gene's germline CDR1 is MNHEY and CDR2 SVGAGI. The CDR3 bases are TGTGCCAGCAGGGCAAGTCTGAACACTGAAGCTTTCTTT. Its translation is CASRASLNTEAFF.

This clone was detected once. This chain joins TRBV14 and TRBJ2-1; D is possibly TRBD2 (5 bases). CDR1 is SGHDN and CDR2 is FVKESK in the germline V gene. Trimming stripped 0 bases from V and 15 bases from J, with 12 bases between. The CDR3 runs 12 residues. As DNA, the CDR3 is TGTGCCAGCAGCCAAGAGCGGCAGCGGCCGTTCTTC. Translation: CASSQERQRPFF.

The chain uses TRBV28 and TRBJ2-3; TRBD2 is a possible D gene (6 bases). V was pared by 9 bases and J by 3 bases, with 16 bases between. Germline CDR1 MDHEN, CDR2 SYDVKM. The CDR3 sequence is 14 residues long. This chain's CDR3 is CASKVGLATDTQYF. The CDR3 DNA reads TGTGCCAGTAAGGTTGGGCTAGCGACAGATACGCAGTATTTT.

The chain links TRBV10-2 to TRBJ1-4; 9 bases match TRBD1. The V gene end was trimmed by 4 bases and the J gene end by 3 bases; junction bases not matched to a gene: 6. CDR1 is WSHSY and CDR2 is SAAADI in the germline V gene. The CDR3 extends over 16 amino acids. The CDR3 protein is CASSGTGGASNEKLFF. CDR3 coding DNA: TGCGCCAGCAGTGGAACAGGGGGCGCGTCTAATGAAAAACTGTTTTTT.

This chain links TRBV28 with TRBJ2-7, with 8 nucleotides matching TRBD1. This CDR3 contains 15 residues. Germline lookup yields CDR1 MDHEN and CDR2 SYDVKM. After removal of 5 bases from V and 5 bases from J, the junction contained 11 bases not matched to a gene. CDR3 sequence reads: CASSPPATGVNEQYF. In DNA form, the CDR3 reads TGTGCCAGCAGTCCACCCGCGACAGGGGTCAACGAGCAGTACTTC.

This chain connects TRBV4-3 to TRBJ2-3; TRBD1 matches 9 bases. CDR1 LGHNA and CDR2 YSLEER come from the germline V gene. The CDR3 has 15 residues. With 2 bases clipped from V and 6 bases from J, the junction kept 6 bases outside the gene matches. CDR3: CASSQRGQGTDTQYF. The CDR3 region has the DNA TGCGCCAGCAGCCAAAGGGGACAGGGAACGGATACGCAGTATTTT.

The rearrangement joins TRBV5-4 to TRBJ2-7; the match to TRBD1 covers 10 bases. Per the germline V gene, CDR1 is SGHNT and CDR2 is YYREEE (reference sequence). The length of the CDR3 is 15 residues. The trim removed 0 bases at V and 2 bases at J, leaving 2 bases unmatched. CDR3 DNA: TGTGCCAGCAGCTTGGAGACAGGGGGCCCCTACGAGCAGTACTTC. Amino acids: CASSLETGGPYEQYF.

The V call is TRBV4-3, the J call TRBJ2-2; a weak D match, TRBD2 (5 bases). This CDR3 has 16 residues. Germline values: CDR1 LGHNA, CDR2 YSLEER. Trimming pared 1 base from V and 4 bases from J, leaving 13 bases between. DNA of the CDR3: TGCGCCAGCAGCCAAGGAGTTTTGAGCGGCACCGGGGAGCTGTTTTTT. Amino acid sequence: CASSQGVLSGTGELFF.

The V gene is TRBV7-9, the J gene TRBJ1-1; 7 bases fit TRBD1. The CDR3 sequence is 16 residues long. CDR1 SEHNR and CDR2 FQNEAQ come from the germline V gene (reference sequence). Unmatched junction bases numbered 11, after V lost 6 bases and J lost 1 base. The chain's CDR3 is CASSPHGTDRNTEAFF. CDR3 DNA: TGTGCCAGCAGTCCCCACGGGACAGATAGGAACACTGAAGCTTTCTTT.

The CDR3 region is CASSEGYGLDSNQPQHF. DNA for the CDR3: TGTGCCAGCAGTGAAGGGTACGGTCTCGATAGCAATCAGCCCCAGCATTTT. This rearrangement joins TRBV2 to TRBJ1-5; unclear D gene. Deletions cut 1 base from V and 0 bases from J, with 13 bases between. CDR1 SNHLY and CDR2 FYNNEI come from the germline V gene. This CDR3 region has 17 residues.

Here the CDR3 reads CASSFTGGSYEQYF. CDR3 sequence (DNA): TGTGCCAGCAGCTTCACAGGGGGCTCCTACGAGCAGTACTTC. The rearrangement joins TRBV7-2 to TRBJ2-7, with TRBD1 matching 8 bases. V lost 3 bases and J lost 0; bases outside the gene matches: 1. The germline CDR1 and CDR2 sequences are SGHTA and FQGNSA. The CDR3 is made up of 14 amino acids.